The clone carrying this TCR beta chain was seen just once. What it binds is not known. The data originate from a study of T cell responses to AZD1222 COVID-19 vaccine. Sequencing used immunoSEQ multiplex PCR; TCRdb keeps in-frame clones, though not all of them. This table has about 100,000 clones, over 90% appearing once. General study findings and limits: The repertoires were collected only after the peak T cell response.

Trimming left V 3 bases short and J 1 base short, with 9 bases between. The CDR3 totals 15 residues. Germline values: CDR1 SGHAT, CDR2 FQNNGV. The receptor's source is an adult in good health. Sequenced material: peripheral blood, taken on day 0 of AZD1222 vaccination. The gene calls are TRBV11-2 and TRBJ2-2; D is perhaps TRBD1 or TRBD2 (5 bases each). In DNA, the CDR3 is TGTGCCAGCAGCTTGGGGACCCGGAACACCGGGGAGCTGTTTTTT. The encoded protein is CASSLGTRNTGELFF.